Reported below is one T cell receptor beta chain. Original processing methods: Filtering differed for immunoSEQ, which gave only junction sequences without quality scores. Method: immunoSEQ multiplex PCR; TCRdb's copy keeps in-frame clones and lacks some. V, J and clone size are taken as reported in that table, and D and trimming were inferred from the DNA itself. Seen here are a few million clones, around nine tenths observed once, and the top ten hold around 0.14%. Germline V gene data show CDR1 as MNHNS and CDR2 as SASEGT. Losses at the gene ends were 6 bases for V and 2 bases for J; bases not matched to a gene: 6. The CDR3 contains 14 residues. This entry is derived from a study of shared clonotypes between healthy human individuals. Turning to the study itself: Every donor yielded three CD4 naive, three CD4 memory, two CD8 naive and one CD8 memory plate.

Sequenced: naive CD4+ T cells sorted from blood. Noted subset: CD45RA+ positively selected. This clonotype was obtained from a man between 18 and 29 years old in good health. This chain links TRBV6-1 with TRBJ2-7, with 8 nucleotides matching TRBD1. CDR3 sequence reads: CASRTGALPYEQYF. CDR3 DNA: TGTGCCAGCAGGACAGGGGCTTTACCCTACGAGCAGTACTTC.